Each of the 20 T cell receptor beta chains below was sequenced from the same sample in a study of molecular identifiers for immune sequencing clone quantification. TCRdb re-called the PCR reads with MiXCR, one entry per CDR3 protein. The sample includes over 550,000 distinct CDR3 sequences, approximately 24% seen only once; the top ten take about 0.84%. What was sequenced was naive CD8+ T cells from blood, with Jurkat cell RNA spiked in. The subset denotes: FACS-sorted CD8+CD4-CCR7+CD45RA+ naive T cells. These receptors all stem from a human donor in good health. Some libraries in this study had Jurkat cell RNA spiked in.

This clonotype was seen a handful of times. This rearrangement joins TRBV30 to TRBJ2-3, with 9 nucleotides matching TRBD2. The V and J ends lost 4 bases and 3 bases, in that order; junction bases with no gene match: 5. The length of the CDR3 is 14 residues. CDR1 and CDR2 from the germline V gene are GTSNPN and SVGIG (reference sequence). In DNA form, the CDR3 reads TGTGCCTGGAAGGGCGGGGGGGTAACAGATACGCAGTATTTT. Translation gives CAWKGGGVTDTQYF. Full variable domain (missing parts from reference TRBV30 and TRBJ2-3): SQTIHQWPATLVQPVGSPLSLECTVEGTSNPNLYWYRQAAGRGLQLLFYSVGIGQISSEVPQNLSASRPQDRQFILSSKKLLLSDSGFYLCAWKGGGVTDTQYFGPGTRLTVL.

This clonotype has ten or more counts. This CDR3 is CASSPTYRDDTDTQYF. The CDR3 nucleotides read TGTGCCAGCAGCCCGACTTACAGGGATGACACAGATACGCAGTATTTT. This rearrangement joins TRBV5-4 to TRBJ2-3, with a possible D match to TRBD1 (6 bases). Between the trimmed V and J ends, which lost 4 bases and 2 bases, there was a span of 17 bases. The germline V gene has CDR1 SGHNT and CDR2 YYREEE (reference sequence). This CDR3 comprises 16 residues.

The J gene is TRBJ1-2, the V gene TRBV6-2 or TRBV6-3, with unresolved D. The CDR3 runs 10 residues. V lost 8 bases and J 3 bases, leaving 4 bases between the germline ends. Germline V lookup: CDR1 MNHEY, CDR2 SVGEGT. The CDR3 DNA sequence: TGTGCCAGCGGTGACTATGGCTACACCTTC. It encodes CASGDYGYTF.

As for this clonotype: This sequence may be a read error, since a much larger clone differs from it by one base. CDR3 nucleotide sequence: TGTGCCAGCAGCTTAGCGGGTTCAGCTACGCAGTATTTT. Translating gives CASSLAGSATQYF. J is TRBJ2-3 and V is TRBV7-6; D is ambiguous. Germline lookup yields CDR1 SGHVS and CDR2 FNYEAQ. CDR3 length: 13 amino acids. Trimming cost V 0 bases and J 8 bases, with 9 bases left between them.

This clonotype was counted at least ten times. V is TRBV29-1 and J is TRBJ2-3; tentative D call: TRBD2 (5 bases). V gave up 3 bases and J gave up 2 bases, with 12 bases separating them. Germline V gives CDR1 SQVTM, CDR2 ANQGSEA. The CDR3 sequence is 14 residues long. CDR3 sequence: CSVEGASSTDTQYF. Here the CDR3 DNA reads TGCAGCGTTGAGGGTGCTAGCTCCACAGATACGCAGTATTTT.

Only a few counts were recorded for this clonotype. V usage is TRBV11-2 and J usage is TRBJ2-7, with D perhaps assigned TRBD1 or TRBD2 (7 bases each). Trimming removed 5 bases at V and 4 bases at J, with 15 bases between. This CDR3 is 14 amino acids long. Germline V gene data show CDR1 as SGHAT and CDR2 as FQNNGV. As DNA, the CDR3 is TGTGCCAGCAGCCCAGGGGGGGGCTTTTACGAGCAGTACTTC. It specifies CASSPGGGFYEQYF.

V gene TRBV14 combines with J gene TRBJ2-2, with a weak D call TRBD2 (7 bases). The CDR3 is made up of 18 amino acids. V shed 3 bases and J shed 4 bases, with 21 bases lying between them. Germline CDR1 is SGHDN and CDR2 is FVKESK. CDR3 in DNA: TGTGCCAGCAGCCACCTCCCCGTGGGGGGGCTTACCACCGGGGAGCTGTTTTTT. It codes for CASSHLPVGGLTTGELFF.

This clonotype was seen a few times. This chain connects TRBV27 to TRBJ1-2; D uncertain. This CDR3 spans 17 amino acids. The V gene's germline CDR1 is MNHEY and CDR2 SMNVEV (reference sequence). V was trimmed by 0 bases and J by 0 bases, leaving 14 bases between them. CDR3 coding DNA: TGTGCCAGCAGTTTATCAGGGATTCTAATTTCTAACTATGGCTACACCTTC. Translated: CASSLSGILISNYGYTF.

The chain has TRBV9 and TRBJ2-5, with 8 bases aligning to TRBD1. V lost 2 bases to trimming and J lost 2 bases; unmatched junction nucleotides: 2. This CDR3 contains 14 residues. The germline V gene encodes CDR1 SGDLS and CDR2 YYNGEE. This CDR3 is CASSVGTGQETQYF. CDR3 sequence (DNA): TGTGCCAGCAGCGTTGGGACAGGACAAGAGACCCAGTACTTC.

This clonotype was seen many times. The J gene is TRBJ2-3, the V gene TRBV10-3; D is unclear. This CDR3 comprises 11 residues. The V gene's germline CDR1 is ENHRY and CDR2 SYGVKD. V lost 11 bases and J 5 bases, leaving 11 bases between the germline ends. The chain's CDR3 is CAAQNGDTQYF. CDR3 coding DNA: TGTGCCGCACAGAATGGAGATACGCAGTATTTT.

Only a few counts were recorded for this clonotype. The gene calls are TRBV12-3 or TRBV12-4 and TRBJ2-5, with TRBD2 identical over 11 bases. V trimming: 3 bases; J trimming: 4 bases; junction bases outside the gene matches: 1. This CDR3 comprises 14 residues. CDR3 DNA sequence: TGTGCCAGCAGTTTTACTAGCGGGGGAGAGACCCAGTACTTC. Translation gives CASSFTSGGETQYF.

This clonotype was observed at least ten times. V and J are TRBV4-3 and TRBJ2-7; D might be TRBD1 (6 bases). CDR3 length equals 15 residues. Germline V gene lookup returns CDR1 LGHNA and CDR2 YSLEER. The V and J ends lost 3 bases and 2 bases respectively, with 14 bases between them. CDR3 sequence reads: CASSQGRQVAYEQYF. DNA for the CDR3: TGCGCCAGCAGCCAGGGCCGACAGGTAGCCTACGAGCAGTACTTC.

To note about this clonotype: This may stem from a read error, because a much larger clone lies one nucleotide away. The chain has TRBV7-9 and TRBJ2-5; perhaps TRBD1 as D (5 bases). V dropped 6 bases and J dropped 7 bases, with 18 bases sitting between them. Per germline, CDR1 SEHNR and CDR2 FQNEAQ (reference sequence). The CDR3 consists of 14 residues. The CDR3 nucleotides are TGTGCCAGCAGAGGTCCAGGGCTAGAAGGGACCCAGTACTTC. It is translated as CASRGPGLEGTQYF.

This clonotype has at least ten counts. The gene calls are TRBV12-3 or TRBV12-4 and TRBJ1-1, with D uncertain. V gave up 9 bases and J gave up 7 bases, with 18 bases separating them. The CDR3 extends over 13 amino acids. The CDR3 spells CASLLGLYSEAFF. The DNA of the CDR3 is TGTGCCAGTCTACTCGGACTATACAGTGAAGCTTTCTTT.

This clonotype was picked up a small number of times. The CDR3 reads CASSTRQFYEQYF. The DNA for the CDR3 is TGTGCCAGCTCAACCCGACAGTTCTACGAGCAGTACTTC. The rearrangement joins TRBV18 to TRBJ2-7, with a possible D match to TRBD1 (5 bases). V lost 5 bases, J lost 3 bases, and 11 bases lay in between. Germline assignment: CDR1 KGHSH and CDR2 LQKENI. CDR3 length equals 13 residues.

Only a few counts were recorded for this clonotype. V gene TRBV20-1 combines with J gene TRBJ2-3, with TRBD1 as a possible D gene (5 bases). The CDR3 spans 14 residues. The germline gives CDR1 DFQATT, CDR2 SNEGSKA (reference sequence). Trimming took off 3 bases at V and 9 bases at J, with 19 bases between the two ends. CDR3 coding DNA: TGCAGTGCTAGGGCGGCGAAAGGGGCATTGACGCAGTATTTT. It yields the protein CSARAAKGALTQYF.

A single count supports this clonotype. A much bigger clone sits one base away, suggesting this may be a read error. This likely comes from a read error, as the CDR3 has no conserved phenylalanine or tryptophan at its end. The gene calls are TRBV20-1 and TRBJ1-4; no clear D. The V gene lost 1 base and the J gene lost 3 bases, with 6 bases spanning the gap. Germline CDR1 DFQATT, CDR2 SNEGSKA (reference sequence). The CDR3 covers 13 residues. Here the CDR3 DNA reads TGCAGTGCTAGAGGGCGGTCTAATGAAAAACTGTTTTTA. It specifies CSARGRSNEKLFL.

About this clonotype itself: A much larger clone lies a single base off, so this may be a read error. The rearrangement uses TRBV14 and TRBJ1-4, with 7 positions matching TRBD1. This CDR3 is built from 14 residues. CDR1 SGHDN and CDR2 FVKESK come from the germline V gene. V lost 5 bases to trimming and J lost 7 bases; unmatched junction nucleotides: 7. CDR3 DNA sequence: TGTGCCAGCAGCGCTGGACAGGAAAGTGAAAAACTGTTTTTT. It encodes CASSAGQESEKLFF. Based on the CDR3 plus reference TRBV14 and TRBJ1-4, the full variable domain is EAGVTQFPSHSVIEKGQTVTLRCDPISGHDNLYWYRRVMGKEIKFLLHFVKESKQDESGMPNNRFLAERTGGTYSTLKVQPAELEDSGVYFCASSAGQESEKLFFGSGTQLSVL.

This clonotype appeared a few times. The chain has TRBV12-3 or TRBV12-4 and TRBJ1-1; D remains unclear. This CDR3 is built from 15 residues. V gave up 3 bases and J gave up 1 base, with 12 bases separating them. This CDR3 reads CASSFAGKANTEAFF. The CDR3 DNA reads as TGTGCCAGCAGTTTTGCGGGCAAGGCGAACACTGAAGCTTTCTTT.

This clonotype was recorded a few times. This sequence joins TRBV5-1 and TRBJ2-1; D unresolved. Germline CDR1 is SGHRS and CDR2 is YFSETQ. V was pared by 2 bases and J by 6 bases, with 9 bases between. This CDR3 comprises 13 residues. For the CDR3, the DNA is TGCGCCAGCAGCTTCCGGACCATCAATGAGCAGTTCTTC. This encodes CASSFRTINEQFF.